The sample holds many counts of the clone carrying this T cell receptor beta chain. This specimen comes from a study of T-cell memory formation after mild COVID-19. TCRdb used MiXCR to reprocess the 5' RACE reads, holding one entry per CDR3 protein. Of about half a million distinct CDR3 sequences listed, roughly 18% are singletons. Trimming removed 2 bases from V and 6 bases from J, with 8 bases in between. This CDR3 spans 13 amino acids. The germline V gene has CDR1 SGDLS and CDR2 YYNGEE. The chain uses TRBV9 and TRBJ2-2; D ambiguous. The sample taken for sequencing was PBMCs or a T cell subset sorted from them (not recorded which). This clonotype was obtained from an adult woman who had mild COVID-19 (a few samples of this study predate the infection). Cell type and time point are not known. CDR3 sequence (DNA): TGTGCCAGCAGCGTCAATGTTCCCGGGGAGCTGTTTTTT. It encodes CASSVNVPGELFF.